The 23 T cell receptor beta chains reported below all come from one sample, sequenced in a study of T cell repertoires in cytomegalovirus infection (dated by TCRdb to between 2018 and 2021). What these receptors recognize is not known. This sample's treatment or condition label indicates: in vitro stimulation with specific CMV peptide epitopes to enrich CMV-specific T cells. Instrument on record: Illumina HiSeq 1500. Through fastp at Q25 and MiXCR, TCRdb rebuilt clones from the public reads, retaining in-frame beta chains. Every entry covers one CDR3 protein and lists the most common genes and DNA from its rows. This sample holds about 500,000 distinct CDR3 sequences; 33% were observed only once. Roughly a sixth of the sample is taken by the ten largest. The sample here was cultured PBMCs, taken from culture after CMV antigen stimulation. Receptors were obtained from a human donor in good health (CMV status not recorded). Some clones in this sample may be carry-over from other donors' samples.

The chain joins TRBV24-1 to TRBJ2-1; possibly TRBD2 for D (6 bases). The CDR3 consists of 13 residues. The germline CDR1 and CDR2 sequences are KGHDR and SFDVKD. Trimming shortened V by 8 bases and J by 2 bases, and 9 bases separated the two germline ends. The CDR3 here is CATMRGPYNEQFF. The CDR3 nucleotides read TGTGCCACCATGCGGGGTCCCTACAATGAGCAGTTCTTC.

The rearrangement uses TRBV9 and TRBJ2-4, with a tentative D call TRBD2 (6 bases). V was clipped by 2 bases and J by 0 bases, with 21 bases between them. The V gene's germline CDR1 is SGDLS and CDR2 YYNGEE. This CDR3 region has 19 residues. The CDR3 loop is CASSVGQGGSGLAKNIQYF. Written as DNA, the CDR3 is TGTGCCAGCAGCGTCGGTCAGGGAGGTTCAGGTCTAGCCAAAAACATTCAGTACTTC. Variable domain in full (rest from reference TRBV9 and TRBJ2-4): DSGVTQTPKHLITATGQRVTLRCSPRSGDLSVYWYQQSLDQGLQFLIQYYNGEERAKGNILERFSAQQFPDLHSELNLSSLELGDSALYFCASSVGQGGSGLAKNIQYFGAGTRLSVL.

The V call is TRBV6-6, the J call TRBJ2-1, with TRBD2 matching over 8 bases. The CDR3 runs 15 residues. V shed 6 bases and J 10 bases; nucleotides not matched to a gene: 14. From germline, CDR1 is MNHNY and CDR2 SVGAGI (reference sequence). CDR3 nucleotide sequence: TGTGCCAGCAGGGGTCTAGCGGGTCTGGAGGGGGAGCAGTTCTTC. Encoded protein: CASRGLAGLEGEQFF.

This clonotype was observed a handful of times. V gene TRBV7-4 combines with J gene TRBJ2-1, with 8 positions matching TRBD1. The V and J ends lost 5 bases and 0 bases, in that order; junction bases with no gene match: 6. From germline, CDR1 is SGHVT and CDR2 SQSDAQ. The CDR3 totals 16 residues. The CDR3 nucleotides are TGTGCCAGCAGCGACAGGGGCACAAGCTCCTACAATGAGCAGTTCTTC. Its translation: CASSDRGTSSYNEQFF.

V and J are TRBV19 and TRBJ1-4; D gene unclear. The CDR3 spans 16 residues. V lost 3 bases and J lost 8, with 19 bases in between. Germline CDR1 reads LNHDA; CDR2 reads SQIVND (reference sequence). Here the CDR3 DNA reads TGTGCCAGTAGTATCGTAGTCTGGAGTGGTGGGGAAAAACTGTTTTTT. Translating it yields CASSIVVWSGGEKLFF.

The V and J genes are TRBV6-5 and TRBJ2-7, with D perhaps matching TRBD1 (6 bases). The CDR3 runs 20 residues. Germline V gene lookup returns CDR1 MNHEY and CDR2 SVGAGI. Trimming shortened V by 1 base and J by 3 bases, and 28 bases separated the two germline ends. CDR3 nucleotides: TGTGCCAGCAGTTACTGGCACAGGGAAAAGGGGGATCCCTATCACTACGAGCAGTACTTC. Its protein product is CASSYWHREKGDPYHYEQYF.

This chain joins TRBV7-9 and TRBJ2-5; tentative D call: TRBD1 (6 bases). V lost 4 bases, J lost 10 bases, and 19 bases lay in between. Germline V gene data show CDR1 as SEHNR and CDR2 as FQNEAQ (reference sequence). CDR3 length: 14 residues. CDR3 protein: CASSSPQQGLDQYF. CDR3 coding DNA: TGTGCCAGCAGCTCGCCCCAACAGGGTTTGGACCAGTACTTC.

In its sample, this clonotype was seen many times. DNA for the CDR3: TGTGCCAGCAGCCGGGTCACTGAAGCTTTCTTT. It yields the protein CASSRVTEAFF. This chain uses TRBV6-6 with TRBJ1-1; D uncertain. The germline CDR1 and CDR2 sequences are MNHNY and SVGAGI (reference sequence). Trimming removed 6 bases at V and 4 bases at J, with 6 bases between. The CDR3 runs 11 residues.

The V call is TRBV4-2, the J call TRBJ2-1; D could derive from TRBD1 or TRBD2 (5 bases each). Trimming pared 8 bases from V and 6 bases from J, leaving 14 bases between. This CDR3 has 13 amino acids. Germline V gene data show CDR1 as LGHNA and CDR2 as YNFKEQ. The CDR3 is CASRLGASNEQFF. The CDR3 nucleotides are TGTGCCAGCCGACTCGGGGCCAGCAATGAGCAGTTCTTC.

The genes are TRBV6-6 and TRBJ2-5; possibly TRBD1 or TRBD2 for D (5 bases each). The CDR3 contains 12 residues. From germline, CDR1 is MNHNY and CDR2 SVGAGI (reference sequence). Trimming cost V 10 bases and J 4 bases, with 13 bases left between them. For the CDR3, the DNA is TGTGCCACGACGAGGGGCGGAGAGACCCAGTACTTC. Its protein is CATTRGGETQYF.

This rearrangement joins TRBV5-1 to TRBJ1-2; D perhaps matches TRBD1 (5 bases). The germline V gene encodes CDR1 SGHRS and CDR2 YFSETQ. V dropped 2 bases and J dropped 5 bases, with 16 bases sitting between them. This CDR3 is built from 15 residues. The CDR3 DNA follows: TGCGCCAGCAGCTTATTGCCGGGACCGGAGTATGGCTACACCTTC. As protein: CASSLLPGPEYGYTF.

This chain joins TRBV2 and TRBJ2-7, with 7 bases aligning to TRBD2. V gave up 7 bases and J gave up 3 bases; unmatched junction bases: 6. The CDR3 spans 13 residues. The germline CDR1 and CDR2 sequences are SNHLY and FYNNEI. The DNA of the CDR3 is TGTGCCAGCACCAAAAGCGGGATCTACGAGCAGTACGTC. It translates to CASTKSGIYEQYV.

The rearrangement links TRBV7-8 to TRBJ1-1, with unresolved D. The germline CDR1 and CDR2 sequences are SGHVS and FQNEAQ. The CDR3 totals 12 residues. V was shortened by 3 bases and J by 7 bases, with 9 bases between the two germline ends. The CDR3 here is CASSLFQDEAFF. Written as DNA, the CDR3 is TGTGCCAGCAGCTTGTTTCAGGATGAAGCTTTCTTT.

The chain links TRBV7-6 to TRBJ1-1; no reliable D call. Germline CDR1 is SGHVS and CDR2 is FNYEAQ. The CDR3 runs to 15 residues. V was cut by 2 bases and J by 1 base, with 11 bases left in between. CDR3 protein: CASSLIMGTNTEAFF. The CDR3 DNA follows: TGTGCCAGCAGCTTAATTATGGGAACGAACACTGAAGCTTTCTTT.

This clonotype came up a few times. This sequence joins TRBV6-6 and TRBJ2-1; D is possibly TRBD2 (6 bases). Germline CDR1 reads MNHNY; CDR2 reads SVGAGI (reference sequence). The CDR3 contains 16 residues. V was pared by 2 bases and J by 2 bases, with 13 bases between. The CDR3 is CASSYLRDSPYNEQFF. Here the CDR3 DNA reads TGTGCCAGCAGTTACCTGCGGGATTCCCCCTACAATGAGCAGTTCTTC.

This clonotype was found a few times. The J gene is TRBJ1-5, the V gene TRBV7-2, with D unclear. The CDR3 is 14 residues long. From germline, CDR1 is SGHTA and CDR2 FQGNSA. Trimming left V 0 bases short and J 8 bases short, with 11 bases between. The CDR3 is CASSLAGNGEPQHF. For the CDR3, the DNA is TGTGCCAGCAGCTTAGCGGGAAACGGGGAGCCCCAGCATTTT.

This clonotype was counted a few times. The chain carries TRBV7-2 and TRBJ1-3; TRBD1 matches at 8 bases. This CDR3 contains 15 residues. V was clipped by 5 bases and J by 3 bases; unmatched bases: 6. Germline V gives CDR1 SGHTA, CDR2 FQGNSA. CDR3 bases: TGTGCCAGCAGCGTCACAGGGGGTTATGGAAACACCATATATTTT. It yields the protein CASSVTGGYGNTIYF.

The chain employs TRBV28 and TRBJ2-1; D may be TRBD2 (5 bases). Trimming took 6 bases from V and 5 from J, leaving 17 bases between them. The CDR3 is made up of 15 amino acids. Germline-derived CDR1 and CDR2 are MDHEN and SYDVKM. The chain's CDR3 is CASRPSGLVNNEQFF. The CDR3 DNA sequence: TGTGCCAGCAGGCCCAGCGGTTTAGTTAACAATGAGCAGTTCTTC. The variable domain in full, with the rest retrieved from reference TRBV28 and TRBJ2-1, is DVKVTQSSRYLVKRTGEKVFLECVQDMDHENMFWYRQDPGLGLRLIYFSYDVKMKEKGDIPEGYSVSREKKERFSLILESASTNQTSMYLCASRPSGLVNNEQFFGPGTRLTVL.

This rearrangement joins TRBV27 to TRBJ2-1, with 12 bases lining up with TRBD2. J gave up 4 bases and V 5 bases, and 9 bases lay outside the gene matches. The germline V gene encodes CDR1 MNHEY and CDR2 SMNVEV (reference sequence). There are 17 residues in the CDR3. The CDR3 sequence is CASSPIRTSGDYNEQFF. The CDR3 DNA is TGTGCCAGCAGTCCAATTCGGACTAGCGGGGATTACAATGAGCAGTTCTTC.

This clonotype was detected a few times. This chain links TRBV7-2 with TRBJ2-4, with a weak D call TRBD1 (5 bases). Germline loops: CDR1 SGHTA, CDR2 FQGNSA. Trimming removed 4 bases at V and 7 bases at J, with 20 bases between. This CDR3 is built from 16 residues. For the CDR3, the DNA is TGTGCCAGCAGCTGGGGCTTCGAGGTGGGTCGGAACATTCAGTACTTC. It translates to CASSWGFEVGRNIQYF.

This clonotype was seen more than once but under ten times. This sequence joins TRBV7-9 and TRBJ2-7; TRBD1 is a possible D gene (6 bases). Germline CDR1 is SEHNR and CDR2 is FQNEAQ (reference sequence). CDR3 size: 15 residues. The V end was cut by 5 bases, the J end by 5 bases, with 19 bases between. CDR3 nucleotide sequence: TGTGCCAGCAGCGTCCCGAGGGGGAATGGGGACGAGCAGTACTTC. As protein: CASSVPRGNGDEQYF.

This clonotype came up a few times. The gene calls are TRBV24-1 and TRBJ1-2; D is perhaps TRBD1 (5 bases). The germline CDR1 and CDR2 sequences are KGHDR and SFDVKD. Trimming cost V 5 bases and J 2 bases, with 11 bases left between them. The length of the CDR3 is 14 residues. CDR3 sequence: CATSAETENYGYTF. The CDR3, as DNA: TGTGCCACCAGTGCCGAGACAGAGAACTATGGCTACACCTTC.

V gene TRBV30 combines with J gene TRBJ2-7, with 8 bases that match TRBD1. Germline V CDR1 and CDR2: GTSNPN, SVGIG (reference sequence). The CDR3 loop spans 14 amino acids. J gave up 1 base and V 0 bases, and 2 bases lay outside the gene matches. DNA of the CDR3: TGTGCCTGGAGTGTAGGGACAGGATCCTACGAGCAGTACTTC. Its protein product is CAWSVGTGSYEQYF.